The clone carrying this T cell receptor (beta chain) was found once. Its antigen is unidentified. The data are from a study of shared clonotypes between healthy human individuals. CDR3 length equals 12 residues. V lost 0 bases to trimming and J lost 16 bases, with 14 bases between them. Germline CDR1 SGHNT, CDR2 YYREEE (reference sequence). Study-wide findings and caveats: Unshared clonotypes carried lower generation probabilities than those common to all four donors.

Once extracted for a subset, genomic DNA was divided evenly among several immunoSEQ plates. Some clones are missing from TCRdb's copy, which holds only in-frame ones; the method was immunoSEQ multiplex PCR. The sample has roughly 2.5 million clones, about 92% seen once. This clonotype was sampled from a man between 18 and 29 years old in good health. The chain recombines TRBV5-4 with TRBJ2-4; TRBD2 might be the D (5 bases). Sequencing input: naive CD4+ T cells sorted from blood. Subset noted: CD45RA+ positively selected. The CDR3 DNA sequence: TGTGCCAGCAGCTTGGACGAGGACCCGGGATACTTC. Translating gives CASSLDEDPGYF.